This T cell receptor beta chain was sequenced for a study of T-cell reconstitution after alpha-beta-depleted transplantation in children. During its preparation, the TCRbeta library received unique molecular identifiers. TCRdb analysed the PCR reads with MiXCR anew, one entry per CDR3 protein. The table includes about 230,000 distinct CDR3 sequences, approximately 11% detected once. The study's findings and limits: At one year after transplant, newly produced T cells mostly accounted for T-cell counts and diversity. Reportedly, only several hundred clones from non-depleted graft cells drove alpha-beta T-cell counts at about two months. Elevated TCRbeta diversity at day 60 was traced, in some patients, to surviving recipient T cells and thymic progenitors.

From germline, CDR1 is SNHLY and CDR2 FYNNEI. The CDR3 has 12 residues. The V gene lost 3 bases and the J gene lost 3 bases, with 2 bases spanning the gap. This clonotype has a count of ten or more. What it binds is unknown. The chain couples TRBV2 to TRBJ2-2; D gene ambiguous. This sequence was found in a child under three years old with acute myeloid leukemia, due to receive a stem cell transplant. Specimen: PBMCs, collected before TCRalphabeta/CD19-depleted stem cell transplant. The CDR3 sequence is CASSEDTGELFF. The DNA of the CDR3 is TGTGCCAGCAGTGAGGACACCGGGGAGCTGTTTTTT.